This is a list of T cell receptor beta chains from one sample in a study of blood T cell repertoires in COVID-19. This table comes from immunoSEQ multiplex PCR, and its TCRdb copy is limited to in-frame clones, with some not included. The sample has tens of thousands of clones, 70% to 90% seen once. The sequenced sample consisted of peripheral blood. The receptors were gathered from a man aged 55 to 70 with acute or convalescent COVID-19. The CDR3 runs from the conserved cysteine through the conserved F or W. D genes are given only for firm matches. Clone size is not always given. Where it is, it says once, few, many or a class for expanded clones.

d_gene | j_gene | v_gene | abundance | CDR3aa | CDR3nt
NA | TRBJ1-5 | TRBV6-2/TRBV6-3 | NA | CASSYPLSHQPQHF | TGTGCCAGCAGTTACCCTTTGAGCCATCAGCCCCAGCATTTT
NA | TRBJ1-2 | TRBV6-2/TRBV6-3 | NA | CASSYSLGLHNYGYTF | TGTGCCAGCAGTTACTCTCTGGGACTTCACAACTATGGCTACACCTTC
NA | TRBJ2-7 | TRBV5-1 | NA | CASSSGQSRYEQYF | TGCGCCAGCAGCTCCGGACAGAGCCGCTACGAGCAGTACTTC
TRBD1 | TRBJ2-1 | TRBV2 | NA | CASTPQADRVTYNEQFF | TGTGCCAGCACTCCCCAGGCGGACAGGGTAACCTACAATGAGCAGTTCTTC
TRBD2 | TRBJ2-3 | TRBV3-1/TRBV3-2 | NA | CASSQDDERGWTDTQYF | TGTGCCAGCAGCCAAGACGATGAGCGGGGTTGGACAGATACGCAGTATTTT
TRBD2 | TRBJ2-2 | TRBV4-3 | NA | CASSQQAGVDTGELFF | TGCGCCAGCAGCCAACAAGCGGGGGTCGACACCGGGGAGCTGTTTTTT
NA | TRBJ2-5 | TRBV29-1 | NA | CSVATGETQYF | TGCAGCGTGGCGACTGGAGAGACCCAGTACTTC
NA | TRBJ2-3 | TRBV20-1 | NA | CSASARGGTDTQYF | TGCAGTGCTAGTGCTAGGGGCGGCACAGATACGCAGTATTTT
TRBD1 | TRBJ2-1 | TRBV5-6 | NA | CASSLALTGAYNEQFF | TGTGCCAGCAGCTTGGCGCTGACAGGGGCCTACAATGAGCAGTTCTTC
TRBD1 | TRBJ1-2 | TRBV7-2 | NA | CASSRGQAVYGYTF | TGTGCCAGCAGCCGCGGACAGGCCGTCTATGGCTACACCTTC
NA | TRBJ1-2 | TRBV6-5 | NA | CASSYSSGGVSGYTF | TGTGCCAGCAGTTACTCGAGCGGGGGGGTCTCTGGCTACACCTTC
TRBD1 | TRBJ1-1 | TRBV4-3 | NA | CASSPGTGDNEAFF | TGCGCCAGCAGCCCCGGGACAGGGGATAATGAAGCTTTCTTT
TRBD1 | TRBJ1-6 | TRBV19 | NA | CAVGDGTGPNSPLHF | TGTGCCGTGGGAGATGGGACAGGGCCGAATTCACCCCTCCACTTT
NA | TRBJ1-2 | TRBV29-1 | NA | CSVEKQAEIYGYTF | TGCAGCGTTGAGAAACAGGCCGAGATCTATGGCTACACCTTC
NA | TRBJ1-1 | TRBV30 | NA | CASLAGRPEAFF | TGTGCCTCTCTGGCGGGTAGGCCTGAAGCTTTCTTT
TRBD1 | TRBJ2-1 | TRBV5-6 | NA | CASSFWTGVYNEQFF | TGTGCCAGCAGCTTTTGGACAGGCGTATACAATGAGCAGTTCTTC
NA | TRBJ2-7 | TRBV7-2 | NA | CASSLGAITTTYEQYF | TGTGCCAGCAGCTTAGGTGCGATTACAACTACCTACGAGCAGTACTTC
NA | TRBJ2-3 | TRBV30 | NA | CAWSDLFGQGTYTQYF | TGTGCCTGGAGTGACCTTTTTGGCCAGGGAACATACACGCAGTATTTT
NA | TRBJ2-7 | TRBV7-3 | NA | CASRFTGVYEQYF | TGTGCCAGCAGGTTCACCGGGGTCTACGAGCAGTACTTC
TRBD1 | TRBJ1-1 | TRBV12-3/TRBV12-4 | NA | CASSMGTGGAFF | TGTGCCAGCAGTATGGGGACAGGGGGAGCTTTCTTT
NA | TRBJ2-7 | TRBV9 | NA | CASSVGVTLAPYEQYF | TGTGCCAGCAGCGTAGGAGTCACCCTAGCCCCCTACGAGCAGTACTTC
TRBD1 | TRBJ2-2 | TRBV27 | once | CASSIQTGGAGELFF | TGTGCCAGCAGTATACAAACAGGGGGAGCCGGGGAGCTGTTTTTT
TRBD1 | TRBJ2-2 | TRBV4-3 | NA | CASSHTGQGIGELFF | TGCGCCAGCAGCCACACAGGACAGGGTATTGGGGAGCTGTTTTTT
NA | TRBJ1-4 | TRBV5-1 | NA | CASSLGGTATNEKLFF | TGCGCCAGCAGCTTGGGAGGAACTGCAACTAATGAAAAACTGTTTTTT
NA | TRBJ1-2 | TRBV19 | NA | CASRTGESANYGYTF | TGTGCCAGTAGAACAGGCGAATCAGCTAACTATGGCTACACCTTC
NA | TRBJ1-4 | TRBV3-1/TRBV3-2 | NA | CASSQASWVRGNEKLFF | TGTGCCAGCAGCCAAGCTTCTTGGGTCAGGGGAAACGAAAAACTGTTTTTT
NA | TRBJ2-5 | TRBV21-1 | NA | CASSKQGQGIRWETQYF | TGTGCCAGCAGCAAGCAGGGACAGGGGATTAGGTGGGAGACCCAGTACTTC
TRBD1 | TRBJ1-6 | TRBV10-3 | NA | CAISGTGKNSPLHF | TGTGCCATCAGTGGGACAGGGAAGAATTCACCCCTCCACTTT
NA | TRBJ2-4 | TRBV5-4 | NA | CASSLIGGRAKNIQYF | TGTGCCAGCAGTTTAATCGGGGGGCGCGCCAAAAACATTCAGTACTTC
TRBD2 | TRBJ2-2 | TRBV7-2 | NA | CASSPRLAGGLYGTGELFF | TGTGCCAGCAGCCCCCGACTAGCGGGGGGCCTATATGGCACCGGGGAGCTGTTTTTT
NA | TRBJ2-5 | TRBV6-5 | NA | CASTELRGAGETQYF | TGTGCCAGCACCGAACTTCGGGGGGCGGGGGAGACCCAGTACTTC
NA | TRBJ1-1 | TRBV4-3 | NA | CASSPTGRNTEAFF | TGCGCCAGCAGCCCGACAGGCCGAAACACTGAAGCTTTCTTT
NA | TRBJ1-2 | TRBV24-1 | once | CATQPGGGGYTF | TGTGCCACCCAACCGGGAGGGGGAGGCTACACCTTC
NA | TRBJ2-3 | TRBV11-2 | NA | CASSFRGYSTDTQYF | TGTGCCAGCAGCTTTAGGGGGTATAGCACAGATACGCAGTATTTT
TRBD1 | TRBJ1-4 | TRBV19 | NA | CASSTMTGTGTNEKLFF | TGTGCCAGTAGTACGATGACCGGGACAGGGACTAATGAAAAACTGTTTTTT
NA | TRBJ1-4 | TRBV3-1/TRBV3-2 | NA | CASSSRGADVKLFF | TGTGCCAGCAGCTCCCGGGGGGCCGATGTAAAACTGTTTTTT
NA | TRBJ2-1 | TRBV19 | NA | CASSITGSSYNEQFF | TGTGCCAGTAGTATTACAGGGAGCTCCTACAATGAGCAGTTCTTC
TRBD2 | TRBJ2-5 | TRBV19 | NA | CASSIGLAGQETQYF | TGTGCCAGTAGTATTGGACTAGCGGGGCAAGAGACCCAGTACTTC
TRBD2 | TRBJ2-3 | TRBV2 | NA | CASSGWASGDRDTQYF | TGTGCCAGCAGTGGCTGGGCTAGCGGGGATAGAGATACGCAGTATTTT
NA | TRBJ1-2 | TRBV5-1 | once | CASSPRRGGGYTF | TGCGCCAGCAGCCCTCGCAGGGGTGGCGGCTACACCTTC
NA | TRBJ1-4 | TRBV11-2 | NA | CASSLDTGRNEKLFF | TGTGCCAGCAGCTTAGATACAGGACGTAATGAAAAACTGTTTTTT